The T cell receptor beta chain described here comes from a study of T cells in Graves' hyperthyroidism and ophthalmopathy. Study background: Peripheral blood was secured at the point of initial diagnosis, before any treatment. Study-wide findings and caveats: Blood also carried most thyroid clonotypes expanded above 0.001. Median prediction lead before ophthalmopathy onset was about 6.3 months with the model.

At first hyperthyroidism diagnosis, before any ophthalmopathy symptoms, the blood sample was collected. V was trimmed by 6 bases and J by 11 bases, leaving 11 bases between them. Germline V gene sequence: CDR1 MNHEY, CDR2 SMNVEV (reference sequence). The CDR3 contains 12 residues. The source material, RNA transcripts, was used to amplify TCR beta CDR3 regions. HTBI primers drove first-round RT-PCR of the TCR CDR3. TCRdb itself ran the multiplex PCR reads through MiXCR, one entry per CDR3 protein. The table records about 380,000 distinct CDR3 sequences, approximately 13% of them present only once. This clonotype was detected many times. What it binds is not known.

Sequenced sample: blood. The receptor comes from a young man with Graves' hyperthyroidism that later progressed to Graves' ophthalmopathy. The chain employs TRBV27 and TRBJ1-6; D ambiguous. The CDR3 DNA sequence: TGTGCCAGCAGACAACCCGGGACACCCCTCCACTTT. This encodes CASRQPGTPLHF.